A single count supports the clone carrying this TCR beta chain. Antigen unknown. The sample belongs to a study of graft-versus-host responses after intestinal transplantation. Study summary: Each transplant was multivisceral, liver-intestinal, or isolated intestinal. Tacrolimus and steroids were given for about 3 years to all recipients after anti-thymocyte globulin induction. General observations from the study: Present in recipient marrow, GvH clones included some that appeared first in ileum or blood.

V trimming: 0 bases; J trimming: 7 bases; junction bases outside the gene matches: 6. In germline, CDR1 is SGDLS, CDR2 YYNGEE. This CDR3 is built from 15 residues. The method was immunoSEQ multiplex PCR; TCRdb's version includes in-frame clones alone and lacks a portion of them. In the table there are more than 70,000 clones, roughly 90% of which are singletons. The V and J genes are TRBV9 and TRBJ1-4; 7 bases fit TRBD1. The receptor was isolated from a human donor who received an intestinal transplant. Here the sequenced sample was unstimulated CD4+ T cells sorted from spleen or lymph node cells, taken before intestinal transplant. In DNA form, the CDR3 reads TGTGCCAGCAGCGTAGTAGGGGGCCAGGGTGAAAAACTGTTTTTT. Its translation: CASSVVGGQGEKLFF.